This T cell receptor beta chain is drawn from a study of blood T cell repertoires in COVID-19. The CDR3 is made up of 12 amino acids. The germline V gene has CDR1 SEHNR and CDR2 FQNEAQ (reference sequence). V lost 5 bases to trimming and J lost 14 bases, with 16 bases between them. TCRdb keeps only in-frame clones here, not all; method: immunoSEQ multiplex PCR. The table lists around 140,000 clones, 82% of them singletons. The sequenced sample was peripheral blood. This TCR was sampled from a human donor with acute or convalescent COVID-19. The donor label of this sample is uncertain. The chain couples TRBV7-9 to TRBJ2-1; D perhaps matches TRBD2 (5 bases). DNA for the CDR3: TGTGCCAGCAGCCGAGGTGAGGGCGCTGAGTTCTTC. Translating gives CASSRGEGAEFF.